Shown below are 21 T cell receptor beta chains from a single sample sequenced in a study of T-cell reconstitution after alpha-beta-depleted transplantation in children. For TCRbeta, the library was prepared with unique molecular identifiers. From the PCR reads, TCRdb called clonotypes with MiXCR, one entry per CDR3 protein. This table has about 98,000 distinct CDR3 sequences, under 25% appearing once. Sequenced here: PBMCs, sampled before TCRalphabeta/CD19-depleted stem cell transplant. Source of these receptors: a boy under 10 years old with acute lymphoblastic leukemia, due to receive a stem cell transplant.

The J gene is TRBJ2-1, the V gene TRBV5-1; no definite D call. Germline CDR1 and CDR2: SGHRS and YFSETQ. V lost 2 bases and J 0 bases, leaving 9 bases between the germline ends. This CDR3 has 15 amino acids. DNA for the CDR3: TGCGCCAGCAGCTTCATATCGAGCTCCTACAATGAGCAGTTCTTC. Amino acids: CASSFISSSYNEQFF.

The CDR3 reads CASSQWRAGHNEQFF. The CDR3 nucleotides are TGTGCCAGCAGTCAATGGCGCGCAGGCCACAATGAGCAGTTCTTC. V is TRBV9 and J is TRBJ2-1, with no clear D. The CDR3 loop spans 15 amino acids. Germline CDR1 and CDR2: SGDLS and YYNGEE. V was cut by 5 bases and J by 5 bases, with 17 bases left in between.

This clonotype was seen only a few times. The chain combines TRBV7-2 with TRBJ2-3, with TRBD2 as a possible D gene (6 bases). CDR1 and CDR2 from the germline V gene are SGHTA and FQGNSA. CDR3 size: 15 residues. V dropped 5 bases and J dropped 3 bases, with 15 bases sitting between them. CDR3 DNA: TGTGCCAGCAGCCCCGCGGAGGGAGGAACAGATACGCAGTATTTT. It translates to CASSPAEGGTDTQYF.

This clonotype showed up many times. The chain joins TRBV12-3 or TRBV12-4 to TRBJ2-5; the match to TRBD2 covers 8 bases. There are 14 residues in the CDR3. With V trimmed by 6 bases and J by 0 bases, 3 bases remained unmatched. The CDR3 bases are TGTGCCAGCAGGATAGCGGGGAACCAAGAGACCCAGTACTTC. It is translated as CASRIAGNQETQYF.

V is TRBV20-1 and J is TRBJ1-1; D gene unclear. Between the trimmed V and J ends, which lost 2 bases and 1 base, there was a span of 8 bases. CDR1 and CDR2 (germline): DFQATT, SNEGSKA (reference sequence). The CDR3 covers 13 residues. The CDR3 bases are TGCAGTGCTAGAAGGTGGGAGAACACTGAAGCTTTCTTT. This sequence encodes CSARRWENTEAFF.

This clonotype was recorded at least ten times. V and J are TRBV5-1 and TRBJ1-2; no clear D. The CDR3 is made up of 13 amino acids. Trimming took off 5 bases at V and 2 bases at J, with 10 bases between the two ends. Germline V gene lookup returns CDR1 SGHRS and CDR2 YFSETQ. CDR3 DNA sequence: TGCGCCAGCAGAGACGAAGGGAACTATGGCTACACCTTC. Translation gives CASRDEGNYGYTF.

The chain links TRBV9 to TRBJ2-7; D may be TRBD2 (6 bases). V was shortened by 0 bases and J by 4 bases, with 11 bases between the two germline ends. Per the germline V gene, CDR1 is SGDLS and CDR2 is YYNGEE. The CDR3 totals 14 residues. CDR3 protein: CASSVVAEGYEQYF. The CDR3 DNA reads as TGTGCCAGCAGCGTAGTAGCGGAGGGGTACGAGCAGTACTTC.

The gene calls are TRBV11-2 and TRBJ2-1; 9 positions match TRBD2. Germline trimming cut 2 bases from V and 7 bases from J; bases unmatched to any gene: 9. CDR3 size: 16 residues. Looked up from germline, CDR1 is SGHAT and CDR2 is FQNNGV. This CDR3 is CASSLSRGRAQNEQFF. CDR3 DNA: TGTGCCAGCAGCTTAAGTCGCGGGAGGGCCCAGAATGAGCAGTTCTTC. The whole variable domain, remainder taken from reference TRBV11-2 and TRBJ2-1, is EAGVAQSPRYKIIEKRQSVAFWCNPISGHATLYWYQQILGQGPKLLIQFQNNGVVDDSQLPKDRFSAERLKGVDSTLKIQPAKLEDSAVYLCASSLSRGRAQNEQFFGPGTRLTVL.

The rearrangement links TRBV28 to TRBJ1-4, with 10 bases identical to TRBD1. Trimming cost V 1 base and J 10 bases; bases outside gene matches: 6. The CDR3 is 15 amino acids. Germline V gene lookup returns CDR1 MDHEN and CDR2 SYDVKM. CDR3 in DNA: TGTGCCAGCAGTTTATTCGGGACAGGGGAGAGAAAACTGTTTTTT. Translating it yields CASSLFGTGERKLFF.

This clonotype showed up just a few times. The genes are TRBV28 and TRBJ1-1; tentatively, D is TRBD1 (5 bases). This CDR3 spans 14 amino acids. Trimming left V 7 bases short and J 11 bases short, with 23 bases between. Germline CDR1 is MDHEN and CDR2 is SYDVKM. The DNA of the CDR3 is TGTGCCAGCACCCCGGGGGGATTCGGGTTGGAGGCTTTCTTT. Residues: CASTPGGFGLEAFF.

The chain uses TRBV5-6 and TRBJ1-5; 7 bases agree with TRBD1. The CDR3 is made up of 19 amino acids. The germline V gene has CDR1 SGHDT and CDR2 YYEEEE. Trimming took 3 bases from V and 4 from J; bases not matched to a gene: 19. CDR3 in amino acids: CASSSFLRQGSGGNQPQHF. The CDR3 bases are TGTGCCAGCAGCTCCTTCCTGAGACAGGGCAGTGGTGGAAATCAGCCCCAGCATTTT. The complete variable domain, with remaining parts taken from reference TRBV5-6 and TRBJ1-5, reads DAGVTQSPTHLIKTRGQQVTLRCSPKSGHDTVSWYQQALGQGPQFIFQYYEEEERQRGNFPDRFSGHQFPNYSSELNVNALLLGDSALYLCASSSFLRQGSGGNQPQHFGDGTRLSIL.

This clonotype showed up just a few times. This chain uses TRBV18 with TRBJ2-3; 10 bases are a match to TRBD2. The J segment lost 5 bases and the V segment lost 5 bases, leaving 13 bases of the junction unmatched. The CDR3 runs 17 residues. Germline CDR1 reads KGHSH; CDR2 reads LQKENI. The CDR3 reads CASSALAGATSGDTQYF. As DNA, the CDR3 is TGTGCCAGCTCAGCGCTAGCGGGAGCAACCTCCGGAGATACGCAGTATTTT.

The chain couples TRBV7-8 to TRBJ2-3; possible D gene TRBD2, 6 bases. The CDR3 is 20 residues long. The germline gives CDR1 SGHVS, CDR2 FQNEAQ. The ends were cut back, 1 base at V and 7 bases at J, with 30 bases in the middle. CDR3 bases: TGTGCCAGCAGCTTAGTGTCACTTAGCGGCCCTAGCTCAGGGTCGAATACGCAGTATTTT. It yields the protein CASSLVSLSGPSSGSNTQYF.

The genes are TRBV15 and TRBJ2-5; D remains ambiguous. CDR3 length equals 14 residues. V was shortened by 8 bases and J by 0 bases, with 13 bases between the two germline ends. From germline, CDR1 is LNHNV and CDR2 YYDKDF (reference sequence). This CDR3 reads CATGRSTYQETQYF. The CDR3 DNA is TGTGCCACCGGACGGAGTACATACCAAGAGACCCAGTACTTC.

In its sample, this clonotype was seen many times. This chain connects TRBV7-8 to TRBJ2-7; D gene ambiguous. Germline CDR1 SGHVS, CDR2 FQNEAQ. The CDR3 has 14 residues. Trimming took 3 bases from V and 3 from J, leaving 12 bases between them. The CDR3 spells CASSLGARVYEQYF. The CDR3 DNA reads as TGTGCCAGCAGCTTGGGCGCTAGAGTCTACGAGCAGTACTTC.

The CDR3 sequence is CASSPFSQGAREQYF. The CDR3 bases are TGCGCCAGCAGCCCATTTTCTCAGGGTGCGAGGGAGCAGTACTTC. The V call is TRBV5-1, the J call TRBJ2-7, with D possibly TRBD1 on 5 matching bases. The V gene's germline CDR1 is SGHRS and CDR2 YFSETQ. Trimming took 4 bases from V and 7 from J, leaving 21 bases between them. The CDR3 covers 15 residues.

This clonotype has just a few counts. Here the CDR3 reads CASSLDSGGAYEQYF. DNA for the CDR3: TGTGCCAGCAGCTTGGACTCGGGGGGGGCCTACGAGCAGTACTTC. The J gene is TRBJ2-7, the V gene TRBV5-5; 8 nucleotides match TRBD2. The CDR3 extends over 15 amino acids. Germline loops: CDR1 SGHKS, CDR2 YYEKEE (reference sequence). V lost 0 bases and J lost 2; bases outside the gene matches: 4.

V is TRBV25-1 and J is TRBJ2-7; tentative D call: TRBD1 (6 bases). Deletions cut 3 bases from V and 3 bases from J, with 9 bases between. This CDR3 is built from 13 residues. Germline V gene lookup returns CDR1 MGHDK and CDR2 SYGVNS. The CDR3 is CASSDDRFYEQYF. CDR3 DNA: TGTGCCAGCAGTGACGACAGGTTCTACGAGCAGTACTTC.

In this sample, this clonotype turned up many times. This sequence joins TRBV15 and TRBJ2-1; TRBD2 aligns across 11 bases. Germline trimming cut 3 bases from V and 2 bases from J; bases unmatched to any gene: 3. This CDR3 is 16 amino acids long. Per germline, CDR1 LNHNV and CDR2 YYDKDF (reference sequence). The CDR3 loop reads CATSSSTSGTYNEQFF. CDR3 in DNA: TGTGCCACCAGCAGCTCGACTAGCGGGACCTACAATGAGCAGTTCTTC.

The table lists this clonotype with a few counts. J is TRBJ2-1 and V is TRBV29-1; D unclear. The CDR3 has 12 amino acids. Trimming took off 0 bases at V and 5 bases at J, with 5 bases between the two ends. CDR1 and CDR2 (germline): SQVTM, ANQGSEA. The CDR3 loop reads CSVEEGNNEQFF. The CDR3 bases are TGCAGCGTTGAAGAGGGGAACAATGAGCAGTTCTTC.

The CDR3 sequence is CASSTGLDPNVLTF. CDR3 DNA: TGCGCCAGCAGTACAGGGCTAGACCCAAACGTCCTGACTTTC. The genes are TRBV4-1 and TRBJ2-6, with a weak D call TRBD1 (6 bases). The CDR3 consists of 14 residues. CDR1 is MGHRA, CDR2 YSYEKL, per germline. Trimming stripped 6 bases from V and 10 bases from J, with 16 bases between.